This T cell receptor (beta chain) was retrieved from a study of cytotoxic CD8 clonotypes in ibrutinib-treated CLL. General study points: Public clonotypes, found uncommonly, either contracted or stayed stable on treatment.

Remarks on this clone: Its antigen is currently unknown.

The CDR3 loop spans 15 amino acids. The V segment lost 3 bases and the J segment 5 bases; nucleotides outside the gene matches: 3. Germline assignment: CDR1 SGHNT and CDR2 YYREEE (reference sequence). Depth targeted 1 in 200,000 to 1 in 1 million T cells, averaging approximately 9.3x coverage per clonotype. Here immunoSEQ multiplex PCR was the method, and the copy in TCRdb shows in-frame clones only, minus some. The repertoire holds roughly 330,000 clones, with roughly 70% as singletons. This TCR was sampled from a human donor with chronic lymphocytic leukemia. Sequenced here: PBMCs, sampled after 36 months of ibrutinib treatment. The V call is TRBV5-4, the J call TRBJ2-1, with 12 bases lining up with TRBD2. CDR3 in DNA: TGTGCCAGCAGCTCAGGACTAGCGGGGCACAATGAGCAGTTCTTC. It specifies CASSSGLAGHNEQFF.